The entry below gives a single T cell receptor (beta chain) sequence along with its context. Its binding antigen is unknown. No much larger clone exists at a distance of one base, and base qualities are not known. This specimen belongs to a study of blood T cell repertoires in COVID-19 (dated by TCRdb to about 2020). The study in broad terms: Samples covering the acute and convalescent phases of COVID-19 were provided by collaborators in the United States, Italy and Spain. The prospective study material was composed of cDNA or gDNA derived from T cells, B-cell-depleted T cells, or PBMCs. Subjects who had been exposed to COVID-19, were actively infected with it, or had recovered from it provided the deeply sampled blood TCRbeta repertoires that made up the dataset. The repertoires were released in a freely available public database meant as a resource for research on the immune response to SARS-CoV-2. Samples came from the ongoing ImmuneRACE study (first 160 participants) plus 1,254 subjects from 6 global collaborators. The sample metadata nearly always contained a de-identified subject ID, COVID-19 status, age in years and sex. Where available, HLA class I and class II types were taken from metadata supplied by the sample provider and were not determined by assay-based typing. What the study reported, not specific to this receptor: Clinical and demographic metadata were provided uncurated, with the amount varying by source and participant.

The immunoSEQ Assay, a bias-controlled multiplex PCR, was used to amplify TCRbeta CDR3 regions from genomic DNA. The paper's processing steps were these. Nucleated cell counts per sample were estimated from amplification of reference gene primers within the assay. To quantify the absolute abundance of each unique TCRbeta CDR3 rearrangement, sequence reads were collapsed and filtered. For each sample, productive Simpson clonality was calculated as the square root of Simpson's diversity index over productive rearrangements. TCRdb re-hosts the immuneACCESS table, in-frame sequences only. Its copies lack some clones; in the studies checked, an unresolved V gene accounts for under half of them, and the cause for the rest is not known. V and J calls and clone size are copied from that table; D and trimming were computed from the DNA. Within this sample are about 24,000 clones, with around 86% of them counted one time only. The top ten hold 5% to 8% of the sample.

Whole blood was collected in K2EDTA tubes by collaborating institutions according to the institutions' own protocols. For TCRbeta analysis, collaborator samples were shipped as frozen whole blood, as isolated PBMCs, or as DNA extracted from either sample type. Trimming leaves V shorter by 6 bases and J shorter by 4 bases, with the junction holding 9 bases beyond the gene matches. Inclusive of the bounding cysteine and phenylalanine, the CDR3 is 16 residues long. The CDR3 DNA has 48 bases and is translated from base 1. For CDR1 and CDR2, the germline V gene (reference sequence) lists LGHDT and YNNKEL.

This receptor chain uses TRBV3-1 (or the pseudogene TRBV3-2) and TRBJ2-1; 10 bases in the middle match TRBD2. The sequenced sample consisted of peripheral blood. This TCR was sampled from a man between 70 and 80 years old with acute or convalescent COVID-19. DNA sequence: TGTGCCAGCAGAGAGGCCGGGACTAGCGCTTACAATGAGCAGTTCTTC. It encodes CASREAGTSAYNEQFF.